This T cell receptor (beta chain) was found in a study of control samples from healthy donors and cancer patients. Method: immunoSEQ multiplex PCR; TCRdb's copy keeps in-frame clones and lacks some. The sample lists about 110,000 clones; 90% were seen once. V gave up 6 bases and J gave up 2 bases, with 14 bases separating them. The CDR3 runs to 14 residues. Germline V gene sequence: CDR1 SQVTM, CDR2 ANQGSEA. Source material: blood. The chain joins TRBV29-1 to TRBJ2-1; D gene ambiguous. The clonotype originates from a human donor in good health. The donor label of this sample is uncertain. CDR3 in amino acids: CSVPTLGAYNEQFF. The CDR3 bases are TGCAGCGTGCCCACCCTTGGGGCCTACAATGAGCAGTTCTTC.